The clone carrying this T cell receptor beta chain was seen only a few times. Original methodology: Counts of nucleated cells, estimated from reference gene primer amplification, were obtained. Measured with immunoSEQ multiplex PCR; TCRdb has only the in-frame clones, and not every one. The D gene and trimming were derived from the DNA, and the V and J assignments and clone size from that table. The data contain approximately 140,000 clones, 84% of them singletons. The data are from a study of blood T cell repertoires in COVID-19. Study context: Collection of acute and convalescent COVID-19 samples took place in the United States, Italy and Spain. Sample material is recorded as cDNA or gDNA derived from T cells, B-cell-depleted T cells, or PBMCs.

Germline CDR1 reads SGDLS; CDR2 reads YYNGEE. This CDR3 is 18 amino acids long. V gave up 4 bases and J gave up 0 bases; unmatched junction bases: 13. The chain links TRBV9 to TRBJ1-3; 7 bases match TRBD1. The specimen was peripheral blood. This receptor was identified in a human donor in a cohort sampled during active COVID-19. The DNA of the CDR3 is TGTGCCAGCAGCTTCCGGGACAGTGTTTCTGTCTCTGGAAACACCATATATTTT. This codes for CASSFRDSVSVSGNTIYF.